The subject of this entry is one T cell receptor beta chain. Original handling: Amplification of reference gene primers was used by the study to estimate nucleated cell counts. Produced via immunoSEQ multiplex PCR; TCRdb's table is partial and in-frame only. V and J calls and clone size follow that table, whereas D and trimming were derived from the DNA. The table records about 50,000 clones, 85% to 90% of them present only once. The data were obtained in a study of blood T cell repertoires in COVID-19. Study information: From the United States, Italy and Spain came samples of acute and convalescent COVID-19. T cells, B-cell-depleted T cells, or PBMCs provided the cDNA or gDNA that served as material.

CDR3 length: 16 amino acids. The V gene end was trimmed by 5 bases and the J gene end by 8 bases; junction bases not matched to a gene: 7. From germline, CDR1 is SGHRS and CDR2 YFSETQ. This sequence originates from a man between 60 and 75 years old with acute or convalescent COVID-19. Sequencing used peripheral blood. The rearrangement uses TRBV5-1 and TRBJ2-1, with 16 positions matching TRBD2. CDR3 nucleotide sequence: TGCGCCAGCAGACCGGGACTAGCGGGAGGGCCCGATGAGCAGTTCTTC. Translation gives CASRPGLAGGPDEQFF.